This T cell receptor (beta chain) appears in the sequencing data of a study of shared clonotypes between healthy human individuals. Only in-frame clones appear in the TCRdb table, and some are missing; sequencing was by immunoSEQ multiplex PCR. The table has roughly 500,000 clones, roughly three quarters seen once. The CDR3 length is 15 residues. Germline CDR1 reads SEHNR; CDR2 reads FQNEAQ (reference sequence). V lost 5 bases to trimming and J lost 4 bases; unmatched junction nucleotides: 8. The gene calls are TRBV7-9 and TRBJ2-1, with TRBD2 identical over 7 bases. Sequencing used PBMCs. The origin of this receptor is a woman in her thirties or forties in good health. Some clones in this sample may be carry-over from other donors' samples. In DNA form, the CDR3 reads TGTGCCAGCAGCCGGGTTCGCGGGAGTTACAATGAGCAGTTCTTC. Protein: CASSRVRGSYNEQFF.